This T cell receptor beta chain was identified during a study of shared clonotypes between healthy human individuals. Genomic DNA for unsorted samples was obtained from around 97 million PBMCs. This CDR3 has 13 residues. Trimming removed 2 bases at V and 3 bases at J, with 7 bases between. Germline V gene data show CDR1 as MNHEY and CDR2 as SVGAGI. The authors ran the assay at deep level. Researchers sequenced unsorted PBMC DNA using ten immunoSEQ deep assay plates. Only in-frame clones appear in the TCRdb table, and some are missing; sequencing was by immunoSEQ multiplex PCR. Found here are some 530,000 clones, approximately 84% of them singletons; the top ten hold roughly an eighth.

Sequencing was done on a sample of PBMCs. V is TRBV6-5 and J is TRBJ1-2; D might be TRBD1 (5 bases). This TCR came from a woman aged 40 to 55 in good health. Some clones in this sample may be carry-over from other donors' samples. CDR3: CASSYGDDYGYTF. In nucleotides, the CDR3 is TGTGCCAGCAGTTACGGGGACGACTATGGCTACACCTTC.